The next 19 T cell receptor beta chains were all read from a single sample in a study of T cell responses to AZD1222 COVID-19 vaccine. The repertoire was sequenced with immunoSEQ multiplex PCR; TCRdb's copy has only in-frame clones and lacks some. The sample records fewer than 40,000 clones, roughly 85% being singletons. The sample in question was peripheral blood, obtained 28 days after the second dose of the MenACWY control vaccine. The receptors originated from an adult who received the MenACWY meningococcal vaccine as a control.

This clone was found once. CDR3 protein: CASSEAPLAGAYEQYF. The CDR3 DNA reads as TGTGCCAGCAGTGAAGCGCCGCTAGCGGGGGCCTACGAGCAGTACTTC. The chain joins TRBV6-1 to TRBJ2-7; 10 bases agree with TRBD2. The V segment lost 0 bases and the J segment 2 bases; nucleotides outside the gene matches: 4. Germline CDR1 MNHNS, CDR2 SASEGT. This CDR3 is 16 amino acids long.

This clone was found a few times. The CDR3 DNA reads TGTGCCAGCAGCCAAGATTCGGCGGAGACCTCGGGCGAGCAGTACTTC. Its translation: CASSQDSAETSGEQYF. The chain links TRBV4-2 to TRBJ2-7; D ambiguous. V dropped 0 bases and J dropped 6 bases, with 18 bases sitting between them. CDR3 length equals 16 residues. Germline CDR1 LGHNA, CDR2 YNFKEQ.

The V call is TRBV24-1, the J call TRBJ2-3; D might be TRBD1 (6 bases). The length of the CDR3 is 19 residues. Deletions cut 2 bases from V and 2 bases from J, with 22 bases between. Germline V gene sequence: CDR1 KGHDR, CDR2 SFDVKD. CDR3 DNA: TGTGCCACCAGTGATTCCACCCGTCGGACAGAGAAGTTCACAGATACGCAGTATTTT. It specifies CATSDSTRRTEKFTDTQYF.

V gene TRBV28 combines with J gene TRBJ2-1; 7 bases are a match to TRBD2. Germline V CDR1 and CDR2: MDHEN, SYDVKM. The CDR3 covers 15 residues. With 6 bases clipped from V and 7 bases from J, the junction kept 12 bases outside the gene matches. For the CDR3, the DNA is TGTGCCAGCAGGGGTGGGGACTACATAACAAATGAGCAGTTCTTC. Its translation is CASRGGDYITNEQFF. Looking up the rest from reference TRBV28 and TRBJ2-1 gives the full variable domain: DVKVTQSSRYLVKRTGEKVFLECVQDMDHENMFWYRQDPGLGLRLIYFSYDVKMKEKGDIPEGYSVSREKKERFSLILESASTNQTSMYLCASRGGDYITNEQFFGPGTRLTVL.

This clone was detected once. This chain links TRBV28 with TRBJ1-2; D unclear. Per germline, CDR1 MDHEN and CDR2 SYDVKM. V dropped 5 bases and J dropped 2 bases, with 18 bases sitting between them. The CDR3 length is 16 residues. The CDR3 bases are TGTGCCAGCAGTCCGCCCGTGCCGAGGAAAAACTATGGCTACACCTTC. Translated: CASSPPVPRKNYGYTF.

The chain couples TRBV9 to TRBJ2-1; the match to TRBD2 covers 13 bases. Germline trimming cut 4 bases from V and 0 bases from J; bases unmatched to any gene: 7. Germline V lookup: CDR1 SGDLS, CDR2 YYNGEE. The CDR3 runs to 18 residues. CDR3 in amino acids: CASSRTSGSVSSYNEQFF. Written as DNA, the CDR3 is TGTGCCAGCAGCCGGACTAGCGGGAGCGTTAGCTCCTACAATGAGCAGTTCTTC.

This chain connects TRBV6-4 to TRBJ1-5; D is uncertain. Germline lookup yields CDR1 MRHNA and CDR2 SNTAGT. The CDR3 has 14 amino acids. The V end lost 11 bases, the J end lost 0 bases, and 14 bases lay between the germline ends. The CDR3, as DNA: TGTGCCCGCCCTCGGCACCATAGCAATCAGCCCCAGCATTTT. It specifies CARPRHHSNQPQHF.

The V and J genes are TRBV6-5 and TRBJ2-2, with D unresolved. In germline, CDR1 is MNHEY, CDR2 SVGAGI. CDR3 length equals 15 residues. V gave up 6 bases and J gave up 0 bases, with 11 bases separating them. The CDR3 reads CASSGRNPNTGELFF. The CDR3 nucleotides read TGTGCCAGCAGCGGGCGGAATCCGAACACCGGGGAGCTGTTTTTT.

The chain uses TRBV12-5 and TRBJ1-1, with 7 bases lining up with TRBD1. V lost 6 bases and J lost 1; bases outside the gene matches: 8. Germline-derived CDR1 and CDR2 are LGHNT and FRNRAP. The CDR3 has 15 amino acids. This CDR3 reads CASGPNDRENTEAFF. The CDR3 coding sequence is TGTGCTAGTGGCCCCAATGACAGGGAGAACACTGAAGCTTTCTTT.

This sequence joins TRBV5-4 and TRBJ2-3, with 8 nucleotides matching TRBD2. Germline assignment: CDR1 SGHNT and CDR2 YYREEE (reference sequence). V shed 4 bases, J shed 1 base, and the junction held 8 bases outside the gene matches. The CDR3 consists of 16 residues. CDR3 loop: CASSPGGGRGTDTQYF. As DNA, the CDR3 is TGTGCCAGCAGCCCCGGCGGGGGGCGCGGCACAGATACGCAGTATTTT.

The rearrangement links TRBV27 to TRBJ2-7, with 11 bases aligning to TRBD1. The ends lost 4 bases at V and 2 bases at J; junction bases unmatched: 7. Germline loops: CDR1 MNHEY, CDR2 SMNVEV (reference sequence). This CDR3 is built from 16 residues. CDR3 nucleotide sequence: TGTGCCAGCAGTTCGGACAGGGGGCTAAGGACCTACGAGCAGTACTTC. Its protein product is CASSSDRGLRTYEQYF.

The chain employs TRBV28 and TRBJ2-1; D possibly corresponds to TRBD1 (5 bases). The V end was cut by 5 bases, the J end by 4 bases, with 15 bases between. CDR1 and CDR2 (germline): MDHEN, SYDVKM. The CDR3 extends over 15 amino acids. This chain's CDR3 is CASSAIQGWYNEQFF. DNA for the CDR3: TGTGCCAGCAGTGCTATCCAGGGCTGGTACAATGAGCAGTTCTTC.

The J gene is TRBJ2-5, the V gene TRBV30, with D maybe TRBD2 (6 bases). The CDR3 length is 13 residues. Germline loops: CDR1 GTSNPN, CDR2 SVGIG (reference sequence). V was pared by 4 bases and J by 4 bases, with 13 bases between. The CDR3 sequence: CAWNRDSPETQYF. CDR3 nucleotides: TGTGCCTGGAACCGGGACTCACCAGAGACCCAGTACTTC.

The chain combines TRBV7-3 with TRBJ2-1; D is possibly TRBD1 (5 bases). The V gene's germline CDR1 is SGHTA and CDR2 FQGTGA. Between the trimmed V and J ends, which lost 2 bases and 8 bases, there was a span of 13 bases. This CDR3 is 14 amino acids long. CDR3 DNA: TGTGCCAGCAGCTTAGGAGTGGGGCTAGATGAGCAGTTCTTC. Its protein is CASSLGVGLDEQFF.

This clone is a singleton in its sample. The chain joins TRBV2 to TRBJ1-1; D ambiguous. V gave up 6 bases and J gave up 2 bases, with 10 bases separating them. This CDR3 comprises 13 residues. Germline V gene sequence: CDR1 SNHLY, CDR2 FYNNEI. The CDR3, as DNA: TGTGCCAGCAGCGACGATTCAAACACTGAAGCTTTCTTT. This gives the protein CASSDDSNTEAFF.

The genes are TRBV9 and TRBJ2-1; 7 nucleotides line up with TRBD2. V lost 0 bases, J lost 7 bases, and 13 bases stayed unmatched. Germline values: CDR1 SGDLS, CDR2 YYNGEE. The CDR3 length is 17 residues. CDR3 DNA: TGTGCCAGCAGCGTAGTCCCAGGGAGGGCTTTAGAAAATGAGCAGTTCTTC. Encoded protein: CASSVVPGRALENEQFF.

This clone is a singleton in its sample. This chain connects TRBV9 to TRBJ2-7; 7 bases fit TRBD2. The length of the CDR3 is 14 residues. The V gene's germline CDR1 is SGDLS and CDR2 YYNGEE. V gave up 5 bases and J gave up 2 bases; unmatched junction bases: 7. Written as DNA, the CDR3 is TGTGCCAGCAGTGGGGACGGGGGGACCTACGAGCAGTACTTC. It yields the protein CASSGDGGTYEQYF. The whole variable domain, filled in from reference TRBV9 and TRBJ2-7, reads DSGVTQTPKHLITATGQRVTLRCSPRSGDLSVYWYQQSLDQGLQFLIQYYNGEERAKGNILERFSAQQFPDLHSELNLSSLELGDSALYFCASSGDGGTYEQYFGPGTRLTVT.

The CDR3 DNA is TGTGCCAGCAGCCGGACTCGGACGAATGAGCAGTTCTTC. Protein: CASSRTRTNEQFF. The chain joins TRBV7-2 to TRBJ2-1, with D possibly being TRBD2 (5 bases). CDR1 and CDR2 from the germline V gene are SGHTA and FQGNSA. This CDR3 comprises 13 residues. The V end lost 5 bases, the J end lost 7 bases, and 12 bases lay between the germline ends. Full variable domain (missing parts from reference TRBV7-2 and TRBJ2-1): GAGVSQSPSNKVTEKGKDVELRCDPISGHTALYWYRQSLGQGLEFLIYFQGNSAPDKSGLPSDRFSAERTGGSVSTLTIQRTQQEDSAVYLCASSRTRTNEQFFGPGTRLTVL.

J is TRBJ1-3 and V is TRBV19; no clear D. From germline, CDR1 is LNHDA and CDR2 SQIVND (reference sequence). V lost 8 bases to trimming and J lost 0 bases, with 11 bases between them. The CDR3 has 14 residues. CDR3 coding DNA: TGTGCCAGTTCCCTGGGGAACTCTGGAAACACCATATATTTT. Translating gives CASSLGNSGNTIYF.